Below, 22 T cell receptor beta chains from the same sample are listed, as sequenced in a study of blood T cells in healthy people across ages. PCR was performed a second time for about 6 to 12 cycles using a sample-barcoded 5' primer and a J-beta primer mix. TCRdb independently ran MiXCR on the 5' RACE reads; one entry per CDR3 protein. The table includes 1.4 million to 1.5 million distinct CDR3 sequences, roughly 40% detected once. The sequencing input was blood. These receptor sequences come from a woman between 18 and 29 years old in good health.

J is TRBJ2-3 and V is TRBV7-9, with 7 bases aligning to TRBD1. CDR1 and CDR2 from the germline V gene are SEHNR and FQNEAQ (reference sequence). The CDR3 runs 16 residues. V dropped 6 bases and J dropped 2; count of bases not matched to a gene: 11. CDR3 residues: CASSTTKGQTTDTQYF. The CDR3 DNA reads as TGTGCCAGCAGTACAACTAAGGGACAGACCACAGATACGCAGTATTTT.

Only a few counts were recorded for this clonotype. The rearrangement joins TRBV5-6 to TRBJ2-5; no clear D gene. Germline V lookup: CDR1 SGHDT, CDR2 YYEEEE. The CDR3 sequence is 13 residues long. The germline V and J ends were trimmed by 4 bases and 7 bases, with 14 bases remaining between them. The CDR3 bases are TGTGCCAGCAGCATAGACCCCGGTGGGACCCAGTACTTC. Translation: CASSIDPGGTQYF.

This chain connects TRBV4-1 to TRBJ2-4, with D unresolved. V dropped 1 base and J dropped 13 bases, with 17 bases sitting between them. Germline CDR1 is MGHRA and CDR2 is YSYEKL. This CDR3 is built from 14 residues. The CDR3 sequence: CASSQGRGSYGQYF. CDR3 nucleotide sequence: TGCGCCAGCAGCCAAGGCCGAGGATCCTACGGGCAGTACTTC.

DNA of the CDR3: TGCGCCAGCAGCTGGGGCAGGGACCCCAAAAACATTCAGTACTTC. It translates to CASSWGRDPKNIQYF. The chain employs TRBV5-1 and TRBJ2-4; D is perhaps TRBD1 or TRBD2 (5 bases each). Germline V gene data show CDR1 as SGHRS and CDR2 as YFSETQ. The CDR3 runs 15 residues. V lost 3 bases and J 2 bases, leaving 12 bases between the germline ends.

To note about this clonotype: Germline is not matched at one junction end, which may reflect a read error. V and J are TRBV4-2 and TRBJ2-1, with 9 bases aligning to TRBD2. CDR3 size: 16 residues. Germline CDR1 reads LGHNA; CDR2 reads YNFKEQ. For the CDR3, the DNA is TGTGCCAGCAGCCAAGGTCCTAGCGGGAAAGGGAATGGGCAGTTCTTC. Residues: CASSQGPSGKGNGQFF.

The chain links TRBV27 to TRBJ1-2; 8 bases are shared with TRBD1. With V trimmed by 5 bases and J by 8 bases, 13 bases remained unmatched. Germline V gene data show CDR1 as MNHEY and CDR2 as SMNVEV (reference sequence). This CDR3 region has 15 residues. The DNA of the CDR3 is TGTGCCAGCAGTCCTTTCCCGCAGGGGGCGGTCGGCTACACCTTC. Translated, it gives CASSPFPQGAVGYTF.

This chain uses TRBV7-2 with TRBJ1-2; D remains unclear. Germline V gene sequence: CDR1 SGHTA, CDR2 FQGNSA. CDR3 length equals 13 residues. V was clipped by 6 bases and J by 8 bases, with 16 bases between them. CDR3 residues: CASRVGYLDGYTF. The CDR3 DNA reads TGTGCCAGCAGGGTAGGGTATCTAGACGGCTACACCTTC.

The chain has TRBV12-3 or TRBV12-4 and TRBJ2-1, with D perhaps TRBD2 (6 bases). The ends were cut back, 7 bases at V and 8 bases at J, with 15 bases in the middle. The CDR3 extends over 13 amino acids. The CDR3 reads CASTRLVSDEQFF. DNA for the CDR3: TGTGCCAGCACCCGACTAGTTTCCGATGAGCAGTTCTTC.

This chain connects TRBV20-1 to TRBJ2-5; perhaps D is TRBD1 or TRBD2 (5 bases each). The DNA end is more similar to TRBJ2-7, so the J call may be wrong. Germline CDR1 reads DFQATT; CDR2 reads SNEGSKA (reference sequence). The CDR3 consists of 13 residues. CDR3 DNA: TGCAGTGCTAGGGGACCTATATACTACGAGCAGTACTTC. It translates to CSARGPIYYEQYF.

The chain has TRBV10-1 and TRBJ2-1; the match to TRBD2 covers 7 bases. This CDR3 is 15 amino acids long. The germline V gene has CDR1 WNHNN and CDR2 SYGVQD (reference sequence). Trimming at V came to 3 bases and at J to 7 bases, leaving 9 bases not matched to a gene. DNA for the CDR3: TGCGCCAGCAGTGAACACCGGGAGGCCTGGAATGAGCAGTTCTTC. Amino acids: CASSEHREAWNEQFF.

The V gene is TRBV30, the J gene TRBJ2-5; D not resolved. Germline CDR1 GTSNPN, CDR2 SVGIG (reference sequence). The CDR3 sequence is 14 residues long. Trimming removed 0 bases at V and 1 base at J, with 9 bases between. The CDR3 DNA reads TGTGCCTGGAGTGTTTTCTTAGCCCAAGAGACCCAGTACTTC. It is translated as CAWSVFLAQETQYF.

The genes are TRBV12-3 or TRBV12-4 and TRBJ2-3; 7 bases fit TRBD2. With 1 base clipped from V and 2 bases from J, the junction kept 12 bases outside the gene matches. The CDR3 extends over 18 amino acids. CDR3 bases: TGTGCCAGCAGTTTAGTTCAGGGAGCGGGGCGAATCACAGATACGCAGTATTTT. As protein: CASSLVQGAGRITDTQYF.

This clonotype was seen a few times. The chain couples TRBV5-6 to TRBJ2-1, with a weak D call TRBD2 (6 bases). V lost 0 bases, J lost 10 bases, and 20 bases lay in between. CDR1 is SGHDT, CDR2 YYEEEE, per germline. This CDR3 is built from 16 residues. DNA for the CDR3: TGTGCCAGCAGCTTGGAAGGCGGGATGGCCAAGAAGGAGCAGTTCTTC. It translates to CASSLEGGMAKKEQFF. The variable domain in full, completed from reference TRBV5-6 and TRBJ2-1, reads DAGVTQSPTHLIKTRGQQVTLRCSPKSGHDTVSWYQQALGQGPQFIFQYYEEEERQRGNFPDRFSGHQFPNYSSELNVNALLLGDSALYLCASSLEGGMAKKEQFFGPGTRLTVL.

This clonotype appeared a single time. The rearrangement uses TRBV9 and TRBJ2-1, with D perhaps TRBD1 (6 bases). The CDR3 sequence is 19 residues long. Germline V gene lookup returns CDR1 SGDLS and CDR2 YYNGEE. V was shortened by 1 base and J by 3 bases, with 23 bases between the two germline ends. This CDR3 is CASSVRAGAPELGYNEQFF. CDR3 nucleotides: TGTGCCAGCAGCGTACGGGCAGGGGCACCAGAACTGGGCTACAATGAGCAGTTCTTC.

This clonotype was counted only a few times. The chain links TRBV12-3 or TRBV12-4 to TRBJ2-7; D is possibly TRBD2 (5 bases). This CDR3 is built from 14 residues. With 7 bases removed from V and 7 bases from J, the gap between germline ends came to 20 bases. The chain's CDR3 is CASTRRGLANEQYF. For the CDR3, the DNA is TGTGCCAGCACCCGGCGTGGGCTAGCCAATGAGCAGTACTTC.

The chain couples TRBV7-8 to TRBJ2-5; TRBD2 aligns across 11 bases. Germline loops: CDR1 SGHVS, CDR2 FQNEAQ. The CDR3 sequence is 14 residues long. The V gene end was trimmed by 4 bases and the J gene end by 9 bases; junction bases not matched to a gene: 7. In DNA form, the CDR3 reads TGTGCCAGCAGCTCCCTAGCGGGAGGATGGGCCCAGTACTTC. Protein sequence: CASSSLAGGWAQYF.

This clonotype has a count of ten or more. This rearrangement joins TRBV20-1 to TRBJ2-3, with 8 bases fitting TRBD2. The CDR3 extends over 14 amino acids. The germline V gene encodes CDR1 DFQATT and CDR2 SNEGSKA (reference sequence). The junction had 2 bases not matched to a gene; V was cut back by 2 bases and J by 1 base. The chain's CDR3 is CSARTSGRTDTQYF. CDR3 sequence (DNA): TGCAGTGCTAGAACTAGCGGACGCACAGATACGCAGTATTTT.

The rearrangement uses TRBV7-9 and TRBJ1-2, with D possibly being TRBD1 (5 bases). Germline V gene data show CDR1 as SEHNR and CDR2 as FQNEAQ (reference sequence). The CDR3 is made up of 15 amino acids. V dropped 0 bases and J dropped 4 bases, with 12 bases sitting between them. CDR3 coding DNA: TGTGCCAGCAGCTTAGCGGGGGACGGGTCCTATGGCTACACCTTC. It translates to CASSLAGDGSYGYTF.

This clonotype occurred a few times. The CDR3 DNA sequence: TGTGCCAGCAGTGAACGTTCCAGGGGGCGGAACGAGCAGTACTTC. It yields the protein CASSERSRGRNEQYF. This chain connects TRBV6-1 to TRBJ2-7; TRBD1 aligns across 8 bases. CDR1 MNHNS and CDR2 SASEGT come from the germline V gene. The V and J ends lost 2 bases and 5 bases, in that order; junction bases with no gene match: 8. The CDR3 has 15 residues.

This clonotype was found many times. The chain joins TRBV20-1 to TRBJ2-7; 7 bases are shared with TRBD2. The junction had 6 bases not matched to a gene; V was cut back by 0 bases and J by 1 base. This CDR3 is 15 amino acids long. Germline V lookup: CDR1 DFQATT, CDR2 SNEGSKA (reference sequence). The chain's CDR3 is CSARDGSGKSYEQYF. The DNA of the CDR3 is TGCAGTGCTAGAGATGGCAGCGGGAAATCCTACGAGCAGTACTTC.

V gene TRBV15 combines with J gene TRBJ1-3; a weak D match, TRBD1 (5 bases). Trimming pared 7 bases from V and 0 bases from J, leaving 10 bases between. Germline lookup yields CDR1 LNHNV and CDR2 YYDKDF (reference sequence). The CDR3 runs to 14 residues. In nucleotides, the CDR3 is TGTGCCACCAACACAGGACGCTCTGGAAACACCATATATTTT. Its translation: CATNTGRSGNTIYF.

This clonotype was detected ten times or more. V and J are TRBV10-3 and TRBJ1-2, with D possibly matching TRBD1 (5 bases). The CDR3 has 11 amino acids. Deletions cut 10 bases from V and 3 bases from J, with 9 bases between. Germline V lookup: CDR1 ENHRY, CDR2 SYGVKD. This chain's CDR3 is CATSGHYGYTF. CDR3 sequence (DNA): TGTGCCACCTCGGGACACTATGGCTACACCTTC.